These 13 T cell receptor beta chains originate from one sample sequenced in a study of blood T cell repertoires in COVID-19. Clones were sequenced by immunoSEQ multiplex PCR, and TCRdb holds only the in-frame ones, with some missing. Among 350,000 to 450,000 clones listed, about 85% were seen once. Sequencing used peripheral blood. These receptors were collected from a woman younger than 35 with acute or convalescent COVID-19.

V and J are TRBV7-3 and TRBJ1-6; 10 nucleotides line up with TRBD1. Germline values: CDR1 SGHTA, CDR2 FQGTGA. V was pared by 10 bases and J by 10 bases, with 10 bases of the junction left unmatched. The CDR3 covers 14 residues. CDR3 in amino acids: CATGPTGGLSPLHF. The CDR3 nucleotides are TGTGCCACCGGCCCGACAGGGGGCCTATCACCCCTCCACTTT.

The CDR3 DNA follows: TGCAGCGTTGACGCGGGCATGAACACTGAAGCTTTCTTT. This encodes CSVDAGMNTEAFF. V usage is TRBV29-1 and J usage is TRBJ1-1; D gene unclear. This CDR3 has 13 amino acids. Trimming left V 3 bases short and J 0 bases short, with 8 bases between. Looked up from germline, CDR1 is SQVTM and CDR2 is ANQGSEA.

The chain links TRBV2 to TRBJ2-1; D possibly corresponds to TRBD2 (6 bases). Trimming removed 4 bases from V and 4 bases from J, with 8 bases in between. The V gene's germline CDR1 is SNHLY and CDR2 FYNNEI. This CDR3 spans 13 amino acids. The CDR3 loop reads CASSAGLYNEQFF. In DNA form, the CDR3 reads TGTGCCAGCAGTGCGGGACTGTACAATGAGCAGTTCTTC. Looking up the rest from reference TRBV2 and TRBJ2-1 gives the full variable domain: EPEVTQTPSHQVTQMGQEVILRCVPISNHLYFYWYRQILGQKVEFLVSFYNNEISEKSEIFDDQFSVERPDGSNFTLKIRSTKLEDSAMYFCASSAGLYNEQFFGPGTRLTVL.

This chain connects TRBV6-8 to TRBJ2-2, with 8 bases that match TRBD2. J gave up 7 bases and V 7 bases, and 14 bases lay outside the gene matches. This CDR3 comprises 16 residues. From germline, CDR1 is MNHGY and CDR2 SAAAGT. Here the CDR3 reads CASTPPELAEVGELFF. The CDR3 nucleotides read TGTGCCAGCACCCCCCCGGAACTAGCGGAGGTCGGGGAGCTGTTTTTT.

The V gene is TRBV19, the J gene TRBJ1-2; TRBD1 might be the D (6 bases). This CDR3 region has 11 residues. Trimming removed 8 bases from V and 8 bases from J, with 12 bases in between. Looked up from germline, CDR1 is LNHDA and CDR2 is SQIVND (reference sequence). CDR3: CASSTGIGYTF. The DNA for the CDR3 is TGTGCCAGTTCAACAGGGATCGGCTACACCTTC.

The chain combines TRBV21-1 with TRBJ1-2; the table's D call, TRBD1, was not checked against the DNA. TRBV21-1 is a pseudogene locus. CDR3 length: 14 residues. CDR3: CASSKGAGKHGYTF. The CDR3 nucleotides read TGTGCCAGCAGCAAAGGGGCAGGGAAGCATGGCTACACCTTC.

The CDR3 region is CASSQGAGDTEAFF. The CDR3 nucleotides are TGTGCCAGCTCTCAAGGGGCAGGGGATACTGAAGCTTTCTTT. The V and J genes are TRBV18 and TRBJ1-1, with a tentative D call TRBD1 (6 bases). This CDR3 is 14 amino acids long. Germline CDR1 is KGHSH and CDR2 is LQKENI. Between the trimmed V and J ends, which lost 6 bases and 5 bases, there was a span of 16 bases. The full variable domain, completed using reference TRBV18 and TRBJ1-1, is NAGVMQNPRHLVRRRGQEARLRCSPMKGHSHVYWYRQLPEEGLKFMVYLQKENIIDESGMPKERFSAEFPKEGPSILRIQQVVRGDSAAYFCASSQGAGDTEAFFGQGTRLTVV.

The chain joins TRBV28 to TRBJ1-2; tentative D call: TRBD1 (5 bases). Germline V gene lookup returns CDR1 MDHEN and CDR2 SYDVKM. V dropped 6 bases and J dropped 4 bases, with 18 bases sitting between them. The CDR3 runs 15 residues. CDR3 amino acids: CASRKSGTPSYGYTF. CDR3 DNA: TGTGCCAGCAGGAAATCCGGGACTCCGTCCTATGGCTACACCTTC.

CDR3 protein: CASSQEGKGRYNEQFF. DNA for the CDR3: TGTGCCAGCAGCCAAGAAGGAAAGGGGCGTTACAATGAGCAGTTCTTC. The rearrangement joins TRBV14 to TRBJ2-1; possible D gene TRBD1, 5 bases. The germline gives CDR1 SGHDN, CDR2 FVKESK. V lost 0 bases and J 4 bases, leaving 13 bases between the germline ends. The CDR3 is 16 residues long.

The chain employs TRBV5-5 and TRBJ1-5; D is uncertain. This CDR3 region has 15 residues. The germline V and J ends were trimmed by 4 bases and 0 bases, with 11 bases remaining between them. CDR1 is SGHKS and CDR2 is YYEKEE in the germline V gene (reference sequence). CDR3 bases: TGTGCCAGCAGCCCAGACATATATAGCAATCAGCCCCAGCATTTT. Its translation: CASSPDIYSNQPQHF.

Only one count was recorded for this clone. This sequence joins TRBV18 and TRBJ2-2; 8 bases fit TRBD1. The V gene end was trimmed by 8 bases and the J gene end by 6 bases; junction bases not matched to a gene: 14. CDR1 and CDR2 from the germline V gene are KGHSH and LQKENI. The CDR3 contains 16 residues. The DNA for the CDR3 is TGTGCCAGCGGACCTTCAGGGGGCGTATCGGCCGGGGAGCTGTTTTTT. This translates into CASGPSGGVSAGELFF. Full variable domain (remainder filled in from reference TRBV18 and TRBJ2-2): NAGVMQNPRHLVRRRGQEARLRCSPMKGHSHVYWYRQLPEEGLKFMVYLQKENIIDESGMPKERFSAEFPKEGPSILRIQQVVRGDSAAYFCASGPSGGVSAGELFFGEGSRLTVL.

The chain joins TRBV4-1 to TRBJ1-1; no clear D. Trimming shortened V by 0 bases and J by 3 bases, and 11 bases separated the two germline ends. Germline V CDR1 and CDR2: MGHRA, YSYEKL. CDR3 length: 15 residues. DNA for the CDR3: TGCGCCAGCAGCCAAGATTTGAACACAGACACTGAAGCTTTCTTT. This translates into CASSQDLNTDTEAFF.

The CDR3 loop reads CAWGTGTQETQYF. Here the CDR3 DNA reads TGTGCCTGGGGGACAGGGACCCAAGAGACCCAGTACTTC. V gene TRBV30 combines with J gene TRBJ2-5; TRBD1 aligns across 9 bases. In germline, CDR1 is GTSNPN, CDR2 SVGIG (reference sequence). CDR3 length: 13 amino acids. Trimming removed 5 bases from V and 1 base from J; junction bases left unmatched: 2.